What follows are 20 T cell receptor beta chains derived from one specimen sequenced in a study of shared clonotypes between healthy human individuals. Sequencing used immunoSEQ multiplex PCR; TCRdb keeps in-frame clones, though not all of them. Of about 2.4 million clones listed, 90% to 95% are singletons. Sequences were obtained from naive CD4+ T cells from PBMCs. Indicated subset: CD45RA+ positively selected. These receptors all come from a man between 18 and 29 years old in good health. Some clones in this sample may be carry-over from other donors' samples.

Regarding this clone: This specimen includes other DNA sequences encoding the same CDR3. The J gene is TRBJ2-3, the V gene TRBV5-1; 8 nucleotides align to TRBD1. J lost 1 base, V lost 3 bases, and 4 bases had no gene match. The CDR3 spans 15 residues. Germline CDR1 reads SGHRS; CDR2 reads YFSETQ. The CDR3 here is CASSSQGGGTDTQYF. DNA of the CDR3: TGCGCCAGCAGCTCACAGGGGGGCGGCACAGATACGCAGTATTTT.

This clone was recorded only once. The V and J genes are TRBV5-4 and TRBJ1-1, with D possibly matching TRBD1 (6 bases). The CDR3 extends over 16 amino acids. V lost 4 bases to trimming and J lost 0 bases, with 16 bases between them. CDR1 is SGHNT and CDR2 is YYREEE in the germline V gene (reference sequence). CDR3 DNA: TGTGCCAGCAGCCCCGGGGGGGCGAACGTGAACACTGAAGCTTTCTTT. Its translation is CASSPGGANVNTEAFF.

The chain uses TRBV23-1 and TRBJ2-7; D possibly corresponds to TRBD1 (5 bases). TRBV23-1 is an ORF, with its function uncertain. The CDR3 consists of 16 residues. The V end was cut by 8 bases, the J end by 0 bases, with 20 bases between. CDR3 loop: CASYAWGTLNSYEQYF. CDR3 DNA: TGCGCCAGCTACGCCTGGGGCACCCTGAACTCCTACGAGCAGTACTTC.

V gene TRBV7-6 combines with J gene TRBJ2-1; 8 nucleotides match TRBD2. The V segment lost 1 base and the J segment 6 bases; nucleotides outside the gene matches: 5. The CDR3 sequence is 15 residues long. Germline V CDR1 and CDR2: SGHVS, FNYEAQ. Here the CDR3 reads CASSLGGRRVNEQFF. The DNA for the CDR3 is TGTGCCAGCAGCTTAGGCGGGAGGAGGGTCAATGAGCAGTTCTTC.

V usage is TRBV10-1 and J usage is TRBJ2-5; 8 bases agree with TRBD1. The germline gives CDR1 WNHNN, CDR2 SYGVQD (reference sequence). CDR3 size: 14 residues. Trimming removed 10 bases from V and 5 bases from J; junction bases left unmatched: 12. The CDR3 reads CATTPGQEAETQYF. As DNA, the CDR3 is TGCGCCACCACCCCGGGACAGGAGGCCGAGACCCAGTACTTC.

This chain connects TRBV5-1 to TRBJ2-3; TRBD2 aligns across 7 bases. In germline, CDR1 is SGHRS, CDR2 YFSETQ. The length of the CDR3 is 17 residues. V lost 0 bases and J lost 7; bases outside the gene matches: 14. The CDR3 region is CASSLGSMAGALYTQYF. DNA for the CDR3: TGCGCCAGCAGCTTGGGATCTATGGCGGGAGCATTGTATACGCAGTATTTT.

The CDR3 DNA follows: TGTGCCACCAGCAGAGAACAAAATCGACCGGCCGGGGCCAACGTCCTGACTTTC. It yields the protein CATSREQNRPAGANVLTF. V usage is TRBV15 and J usage is TRBJ2-6, with D unclear. Trimming removed 0 bases at V and 4 bases at J, with 16 bases between. Germline CDR1 reads LNHNV; CDR2 reads YYDKDF (reference sequence). The CDR3 consists of 18 residues.

The chain is built from TRBV7-9 and TRBJ2-2, with D possibly TRBD1 on 5 matching bases. This CDR3 spans 16 amino acids. Germline V gene data show CDR1 as SEHNR and CDR2 as FQNEAQ (reference sequence). V shed 10 bases and J shed 1 base, with 19 bases lying between them. The CDR3, as DNA: TGTGCCACCTTGCCCGTGGGGCCTCAGAACACCGGGGAGCTGTTTTTT. This sequence encodes CATLPVGPQNTGELFF.

The V call is TRBV19, the J call TRBJ2-5; 11 nucleotides align to TRBD2. This CDR3 spans 14 amino acids. Germline values: CDR1 LNHDA, CDR2 SQIVND (reference sequence). The junction had 1 base not matched to a gene; V was cut back by 2 bases and J by 5 bases. CDR3 nucleotide sequence: TGTGCCAGTAGTATATCTAGCGGGGGGGAGACCCAGTACTTC. Its translation is CASSISSGGETQYF.

V gene TRBV7-9 combines with J gene TRBJ2-4; 9 bases line up with TRBD2. Germline-derived CDR1 and CDR2 are SEHNR and FQNEAQ (reference sequence). V lost 7 bases and J lost 9; bases outside the gene matches: 13. The CDR3 spans 15 residues. DNA of the CDR3: TGTGCCAGCACCTCAATTAGCGGGAGCGGGAGCATTCAGTACTTC. This sequence encodes CASTSISGSGSIQYF.

The chain combines TRBV15 with TRBJ2-5; 7 bases line up with TRBD2. Trimming at V came to 4 bases and at J to 5 bases, leaving 4 bases not matched to a gene. The CDR3 is 13 residues long. CDR1 is LNHNV, CDR2 YYDKDF, per germline (reference sequence). In DNA, the CDR3 is TGTGCCACCAGCATCAGCGGGGCGGAGACCCAGTACTTC. Translation gives CATSISGAETQYF.

This chain connects TRBV5-4 to TRBJ2-7, with TRBD2 identical over 9 bases. The CDR3 spans 14 residues. J lost 9 bases, V lost 4 bases, and 11 bases had no gene match. Germline CDR1 is SGHNT and CDR2 is YYREEE (reference sequence). The CDR3 sequence: CASSPGLAGSLQYF. The CDR3 bases are TGTGCCAGCAGCCCGGGGCTAGCGGGGTCTCTGCAGTACTTC.

This chain links TRBV7-2 with TRBJ2-2; TRBD2 agrees at 12 bases. CDR3 length: 16 amino acids. CDR1 is SGHTA and CDR2 is FQGNSA in the germline V gene. V lost 6 bases to trimming and J lost 5 bases; unmatched junction nucleotides: 7. CDR3 residues: CASSFRLAGVTGELFF. In nucleotides, the CDR3 is TGTGCCAGCAGTTTTCGACTAGCGGGGGTAACCGGGGAGCTGTTTTTT.

The V call is TRBV5-4, the J call TRBJ2-1; a possible D gene is TRBD2 (7 bases). Germline values: CDR1 SGHNT, CDR2 YYREEE (reference sequence). Trimming pared 6 bases from V and 2 bases from J, leaving 18 bases between. The CDR3 runs to 16 residues. CDR3 DNA sequence: TGTGCCAGCAACCCCGCGTCGGGGGGCCCCTACAATGAGCAGTTCTTC. It specifies CASNPASGGPYNEQFF.

As for this clone: The sample carries other DNA sequences with the same CDR3. V gene TRBV2 combines with J gene TRBJ2-5; 10 bases are shared with TRBD2. Germline trimming cut 2 bases from V and 5 bases from J; bases unmatched to any gene: 8. The CDR3 has 16 amino acids. Germline V lookup: CDR1 SNHLY, CDR2 FYNNEI. CDR3 bases: TGTGCCAGCAGTGAATGGACTAGCGGAGGGGAGGAGACCCAGTACTTC. As protein: CASSEWTSGGEETQYF. The complete variable domain, with remaining parts taken from reference TRBV2 and TRBJ2-5, reads EPEVTQTPSHQVTQMGQEVILRCVPISNHLYFYWYRQILGQKVEFLVSFYNNEISEKSEIFDDQFSVERPDGSNFTLKIRSTKLEDSAMYFCASSEWTSGGEETQYFGPGTRLLVL.

The rearrangement links TRBV7-2 to TRBJ1-5; D not certain. CDR3 size: 12 residues. The germline V gene has CDR1 SGHTA and CDR2 FQGNSA. The V end was cut by 4 bases, the J end by 7 bases, with 8 bases between. CDR3 amino acids: CASSSWPQPQHF. The CDR3 region has the DNA TGTGCCAGCAGCTCATGGCCACAGCCCCAGCATTTT. Based on the CDR3 plus reference TRBV7-2 and TRBJ1-5, the full variable domain is GAGVSQSPSNKVTEKGKDVELRCDPISGHTALYWYRQSLGQGLEFLIYFQGNSAPDKSGLPSDRFSAERTGGSVSTLTIQRTQQEDSAVYLCASSSWPQPQHFGDGTRLSIL.

The V gene is TRBV7-9, the J gene TRBJ2-7, with TRBD2 matching 12 bases. CDR1 and CDR2 from the germline V gene are SEHNR and FQNEAQ (reference sequence). The CDR3 has 18 residues. V lost 4 bases and J lost 2; bases outside the gene matches: 12. CDR3 in DNA: TGTGCCAGCAGCTCACACCAACTAGCGGGAGGCTTAACCTACGAGCAGTACTTC. Protein sequence: CASSSHQLAGGLTYEQYF.

The chain is built from TRBV11-1 and TRBJ2-5; 8 nucleotides line up with TRBD2. The germline V gene has CDR1 SGHAT and CDR2 FQDESV (reference sequence). V lost 4 bases and J lost 4; bases outside the gene matches: 2. CDR3 size: 13 residues. CDR3 bases: TGTGCCAGCAGCTCTCTAGCGGGAGAGACCCAGTACTTC. It translates to CASSSLAGETQYF.

The chain links TRBV28 to TRBJ2-7, with 8 bases that match TRBD2. With V trimmed by 6 bases and J by 3 bases, 7 bases remained unmatched. This CDR3 is 14 amino acids long. CDR1 MDHEN and CDR2 SYDVKM come from the germline V gene. The CDR3 coding sequence is TGTGCCAGCAGATCCCCGGGACTAGACTACGAGCAGTACTTC. Translation: CASRSPGLDYEQYF.

The chain carries TRBV4-2 and TRBJ2-7, with a weak D call TRBD2 (6 bases). This CDR3 has 16 amino acids. Germline loops: CDR1 LGHNA, CDR2 YNFKEQ. Trimming took 3 bases from V and 0 from J, leaving 15 bases between them. CDR3 residues: CASSQLGGESSYEQYF. The CDR3 coding sequence is TGTGCCAGCAGCCAGCTGGGGGGAGAAAGCTCCTACGAGCAGTACTTC.